A selection of T cell receptor beta chains follows, all from one sample in a study of tumor-infiltrating lymphocytes in primary liver carcinoma. MiXCR, run by TCRdb on the multiplex PCR reads, gives a single entry per CDR3 protein. The profile shows about 120,000 distinct CDR3 sequences, 65% to 75% of them singletons. The sequenced sample consisted of tumor-adjacent normal liver tissue. The receptor source for this set is a woman aged 55 to 70 with primary liver carcinoma and hepatitis B virus infection. Both conserved end residues are part of each CDR3. D genes are given only for firm matches. Expanded clones are given a class, and other clones once, few, many or no size at all.

d_gene: NA; v_gene: TRBV7-9; j_gene: TRBJ2-2; abundance: NA; CDR3nt: TGTGCCAGCAGCCTTAGCGACACCCGGGAGCTGTTTTTT; CDR3aa: CASSLSDTRELFF
d_gene: NA; v_gene: TRBV7-3; j_gene: TRBJ2-5; abundance: few; CDR3nt: TGTGCCAGCAGCTTAAATACCGGGGCGGAGGAGACCCAGTACTTC; CDR3aa: CASSLNTGAEETQYF
d_gene: TRBD1; v_gene: TRBV6-1; j_gene: TRBJ2-6; abundance: NA; CDR3nt: TGTGCCAGCAGTGAACAGGGGGCTGGGGCCAACGTCCTGACTTTC; CDR3aa: CASSEQGAGANVLTF
d_gene: NA; v_gene: TRBV7-3; j_gene: TRBJ1-5; abundance: NA; CDR3nt: TGTGTCAGCAGCCCGGATAGCAATCAGCCCCAGCATTTT; CDR3aa: CVSSPDSNQPQHF
d_gene: TRBD1; v_gene: TRBV6-1; j_gene: TRBJ2-7; abundance: many; CDR3nt: TGTGCCAGCAGTACCGACAGGGACTACGAGCAGTACTTC; CDR3aa: CASSTDRDYEQYF
d_gene: NA; v_gene: TRBV21-1; j_gene: TRBJ2-5; abundance: NA; CDR3nt: TGTGCCAGCAACAAAGTTCCGGGCCCGACCCAAGAGACCCAGTACTTC; CDR3aa: CASNKVPGPTQETQYF
d_gene: TRBD2; v_gene: TRBV6-1; j_gene: TRBJ2-1; abundance: NA; CDR3nt: TGTGCCAGCAGTGGAGAACCAGCGGGAACCTACAATGAGCAGTTCTTC; CDR3aa: CASSGEPAGTYNEQFF
d_gene: NA; v_gene: TRBV14; j_gene: TRBJ2-1; abundance: NA; CDR3nt: TGCTCCAGCAGCCATCTAGACACTTACAATGAGCAGCTCTTC; CDR3aa: CSSSHLDTYNEQLF
d_gene: TRBD1; v_gene: TRBV29-1; j_gene: TRBJ1-2; abundance: NA; CDR3nt: TGCAGCGAATGGACAGGGAGTTACTATGGCTACACCTTC; CDR3aa: CSEWTGSYYGYTF
d_gene: NA; v_gene: TRBV15; j_gene: TRBJ2-7; abundance: many; CDR3nt: TGTGCCACCAGCTCCGGGACAACCTACGAGCAGTACTTC; CDR3aa: CATSSGTTYEQYF
d_gene: TRBD1; v_gene: TRBV9; j_gene: TRBJ2-5; abundance: once; CDR3nt: TGTGCCAGCAGCCCCGGGACAGGGGAAGAGACCCAGTACTTC; CDR3aa: CASSPGTGEETQYF
d_gene: NA; v_gene: TRBV5-5; j_gene: TRBJ2-7; abundance: NA; CDR3nt: TGTGCCATCAGCTATGGATGGACCTACGAGCAGTACTTC; CDR3aa: CAISYGWTYEQYF
d_gene: NA; v_gene: TRBV11-2; j_gene: TRBJ1-1; abundance: NA; CDR3nt: TGTGCCAGCAGCCCACAAAGGAGCATACCGAACACTGAAGCATTCTTT; CDR3aa: CASSPQRSIPNTEAFF
d_gene: TRBD1; v_gene: TRBV7-9; j_gene: TRBJ2-7; abundance: NA; CDR3nt: TGTGCCAGCAGCGGGCGGAACAGGGGGATATACGAGCAGCACTTC; CDR3aa: CASSGRNRGIYEQHF
d_gene: NA; v_gene: TRBV6-4; j_gene: TRBJ1-2; abundance: many; CDR3nt: TGTGCCAGCAGACCAGGAAGTTCGTTCTATGGCTACACCTTC; CDR3aa: CASRPGSSFYGYTF
d_gene: NA; v_gene: TRBV5-1; j_gene: TRBJ2-6; abundance: many; CDR3nt: TGCGCCAGCAGCCTAGGACAGAACTCTGGGGCCAACGTCCTGACTTTC; CDR3aa: CASSLGQNSGANVLTF
d_gene: NA; v_gene: TRBV6-5; j_gene: TRBJ2-7; abundance: many; CDR3nt: TGTGCCAGCAGTTACCGGGGGCTACGGAGTAAAGGGCAGTACTTC; CDR3aa: CASSYRGLRSKGQYF
d_gene: NA; v_gene: TRBV6-5; j_gene: TRBJ2-3; abundance: NA; CDR3nt: TGTTCCACTGGAGCTAGTGGGGCCACAGATACGCAGTATTTT; CDR3aa: CSTGASGATDTQYF
d_gene: TRBD1; v_gene: TRBV29-1; j_gene: TRBJ2-1; abundance: NA; CDR3nt: TGCAGCCTTATGGGACAGTCGAATTACAATGAGCAGTTCTTC; CDR3aa: CSLMGQSNYNEQFF
d_gene: NA; v_gene: TRBV10-3; j_gene: TRBJ1-3; abundance: NA; CDR3nt: TGTGCCATCTGGAAGGGGGTGATCGGAAACACCATATATTTT; CDR3aa: CAIWKGVIGNTIYF
d_gene: NA; v_gene: TRBV25-1; j_gene: TRBJ1-6; abundance: NA; CDR3nt: TGTGCCAGCAGTGGGACATGGAATTCACCCCTCTACTTT; CDR3aa: CASSGTWNSPLYF
d_gene: NA; v_gene: TRBV6-5; j_gene: TRBJ2-1; abundance: NA; CDR3nt: TGTGCCAGCAGTTACTCCGAGACAGGCTCTCTTGAGCAGTTATTC; CDR3aa: CASSYSETGSLEQLF
d_gene: TRBD2; v_gene: TRBV24-1; j_gene: TRBJ2-1; abundance: few; CDR3nt: TGTGCCACCAGTGACCGCTCCGGGACTAGCGGGACTAATGAGCAGTTCTTC; CDR3aa: CATSDRSGTSGTNEQFF
d_gene: TRBD2; v_gene: TRBV12-3/TRBV12-4; j_gene: TRBJ2-1; abundance: medium-sized; CDR3nt: TGTGCCAGCAGAGACGAGCGGGAGGCCCCCAATGAGCAGTTCTTC; CDR3aa: CASRDEREAPNEQFF
d_gene: NA; v_gene: TRBV6-5; j_gene: TRBJ1-1; abundance: NA; CDR3nt: TGTGCCGGCAGTGCCCGGTACACTGAAGCTTTCTTT; CDR3aa: CAGSARYTEAFF
d_gene: TRBD1; v_gene: TRBV4-1; j_gene: TRBJ1-5; abundance: NA; CDR3nt: TGCGCCAGCAACCTGGGGACAGGGCCGAGTCAGCCCCAGCACTTT; CDR3aa: CASNLGTGPSQPQHF
d_gene: NA; v_gene: TRBV6-1; j_gene: TRBJ2-1; abundance: NA; CDR3nt: TGTACCAGCAGCGGCATTACAGGGTCGGGTGAGCAGTTCTTC; CDR3aa: CTSSGITGSGEQFF
d_gene: NA; v_gene: TRBV6-5; j_gene: TRBJ2-1; abundance: NA; CDR3nt: TGTGCCAGCAGTTACGGATCGTCCTCGTTACTAAACAATGAGCAGTTCTTT; CDR3aa: CASSYGSSSLLNNEQFF
d_gene: TRBD2; v_gene: TRBV4-1; j_gene: TRBJ2-1; abundance: NA; CDR3nt: TGCGCCAGCAACCAAGAGCCCAGCGGGAGGGCGGACAATGAGCAGTTCTTC; CDR3aa: CASNQEPSGRADNEQFF
d_gene: NA; v_gene: TRBV29-1; j_gene: TRBJ2-5; abundance: many; CDR3nt: TGCAGCGTTGAACAAAACGCCAAAGAGACCCAGTACTTC; CDR3aa: CSVEQNAKETQYF
d_gene: NA; v_gene: TRBV7-9; j_gene: TRBJ2-2; abundance: few; CDR3nt: TGTGCCAGCAGCCAGAGCGGAGCCACCGGGGAGCTGTTTTTT; CDR3aa: CASSQSGATGELFF
d_gene: NA; v_gene: TRBV11-2; j_gene: TRBJ1-1; abundance: NA; CDR3nt: TGTGCCAACAACCCCTGGAACACTGAAGCTTTCTTT; CDR3aa: CANNPWNTEAFF
d_gene: TRBD2; v_gene: TRBV5-1; j_gene: TRBJ2-3; abundance: NA; CDR3nt: TGCGCCAGCAGCCTAGGGACTAGCACAGATATGCAGTATTTT; CDR3aa: CASSLGTSTDMQYF
d_gene: NA; v_gene: TRBV11-2; j_gene: TRBJ2-6; abundance: NA; CDR3nt: TGTGCCAGTAGCTTCGAGTATGGGGTCAACGTCCTGACTTTC; CDR3aa: CASSFEYGVNVLTF
d_gene: NA; v_gene: TRBV11-2; j_gene: TRBJ1-4; abundance: NA; CDR3nt: TGTGGCAGCAGCTTAGGGGGGAAAGTGTTTTTT; CDR3aa: CGSSLGGKVFF
d_gene: NA; v_gene: TRBV6-5; j_gene: TRBJ2-2; abundance: NA; CDR3nt: TGTGCCGGCAGACTATCAGGGACGAATACCGGGGAGCTGTTTTTT; CDR3aa: CAGRLSGTNTGELFF
d_gene: NA; v_gene: TRBV28; j_gene: TRBJ2-4; abundance: NA; CDR3nt: TGTGCCAGCAGTTTGTTTGGGTCCAAAAACATTCAGTACTTC; CDR3aa: CASSLFGSKNIQYF
d_gene: NA; v_gene: TRBV28; j_gene: TRBJ1-1; abundance: NA; CDR3nt: TGTGCCAGGAGTTTCCCCGGCGAAGTTTTCTTT; CDR3aa: CARSFPGEVFF
d_gene: NA; v_gene: TRBV5-4; j_gene: TRBJ1-1; abundance: NA; CDR3nt: TGTGCCATCAGCTCCTACTCGACTGATGCTTTCTTT; CDR3aa: CAISSYSTDAFF
d_gene: TRBD2; v_gene: TRBV12-3/TRBV12-4; j_gene: TRBJ2-3; abundance: NA; CDR3nt: TGTGCCAGCACCAACCCGGGGCTAGCGGGAGTAAGCGGTAAGCAGTATTTT; CDR3aa: CASTNPGLAGVSGKQYF
d_gene: NA; v_gene: TRBV28; j_gene: TRBJ1-4; abundance: NA; CDR3nt: TGTGCCATCAGGGAGGGGGGAACTGGTAATGAAAAACTGTTTTTT; CDR3aa: CAIREGGTGNEKLFF
d_gene: TRBD1; v_gene: TRBV28; j_gene: TRBJ2-5; abundance: many; CDR3nt: TGTGCCAGCAGTCGGACAGGGCTGGAGACCCAGTACTTC; CDR3aa: CASSRTGLETQYF
d_gene: NA; v_gene: TRBV9; j_gene: TRBJ2-1; abundance: NA; CDR3nt: TGTGCCAGCAGCCCCCCCGATGGGGATGAGCAGTTCTTC; CDR3aa: CASSPPDGDEQFF
d_gene: TRBD1; v_gene: TRBV6-5; j_gene: TRBJ2-1; abundance: many; CDR3nt: TGTGCCAGCAGTCGGGGACAGGGGGCTGACAATGAGCAGTTCTTC; CDR3aa: CASSRGQGADNEQFF
d_gene: TRBD2; v_gene: TRBV5-1; j_gene: TRBJ2-1; abundance: NA; CDR3nt: TGCGCCAGCAGCTTGGAACCTAGCGGGACTTGCAATGAGCAGTTCTTC; CDR3aa: CASSLEPSGTCNEQFF
d_gene: NA; v_gene: TRBV4-2; j_gene: TRBJ1-1; abundance: NA; CDR3nt: TGTGCCAGCAGCGCGGGGCAGCTGAACACTGAAGCTTTCTTT; CDR3aa: CASSAGQLNTEAFF
d_gene: NA; v_gene: TRBV4-1; j_gene: TRBJ2-7; abundance: NA; CDR3nt: TGCACCAGCAGCGAAGGTCCACCCTACGAGCAGTACTTC; CDR3aa: CTSSEGPPYEQYF
d_gene: TRBD2; v_gene: TRBV4-2; j_gene: TRBJ2-5; abundance: many; CDR3nt: TGTGCCAGCAGCCTTGGGACTAGTTCCGAAGAGACCCAGTACTTC; CDR3aa: CASSLGTSSEETQYF
d_gene: NA; v_gene: TRBV6-5; j_gene: TRBJ2-1; abundance: NA; CDR3nt: TGTGCCACCAGAAAGGCGGGACCCTGGTATGAGCAGTTCTTC; CDR3aa: CATRKAGPWYEQFF
d_gene: TRBD2; v_gene: TRBV20-1; j_gene: TRBJ2-5; abundance: NA; CDR3nt: TGCAGTGCTACGATAGCGGGTCTGCGAGAGACCCAGTACTTC; CDR3aa: CSATIAGLRETQYF
d_gene: TRBD2; v_gene: TRBV5-1; j_gene: TRBJ2-3; abundance: NA; CDR3nt: TGCGCCAGCGGCGGAACAAATAGCGGGAGCACAGATACGCAGTATTTT; CDR3aa: CASGGTNSGSTDTQYF
d_gene: NA; v_gene: TRBV11-2; j_gene: TRBJ2-7; abundance: NA; CDR3nt: TGTGTCATCAGCCCGCTGAGGGTGGAGGGCGAGCAGTACTTC; CDR3aa: CVISPLRVEGEQYF
d_gene: NA; v_gene: TRBV11-2; j_gene: TRBJ2-7; abundance: once; CDR3nt: TGTGCCAGCAATGCCGCTGGGGCCTACGAGCAATACTTC; CDR3aa: CASNAAGAYEQYF
d_gene: NA; v_gene: TRBV11-2; j_gene: TRBJ1-2; abundance: NA; CDR3nt: TGTGCCAGCGGATTAGATCGGGTAGACGCCTATAGCTACACCTTC; CDR3aa: CASGLDRVDAYSYTF
d_gene: NA; v_gene: TRBV10-3; j_gene: TRBJ2-1; abundance: NA; CDR3nt: TGTGCCATGAGTGAGGGGGGGAGTGCTTACAATGAGCAGTTCTTC; CDR3aa: CAMSEGGSAYNEQFF
d_gene: TRBD2; v_gene: TRBV6-1; j_gene: TRBJ2-1; abundance: many; CDR3nt: TGTGCCAGCCCTGGAGCGGGAGGGCCGAATGAGCAGTTCTTC; CDR3aa: CASPGAGGPNEQFF
d_gene: TRBD2; v_gene: TRBV11-2; j_gene: TRBJ2-4; abundance: NA; CDR3nt: TGTGCCAGCTGGGGGGGGAACATTCAGTACTTC; CDR3aa: CASWGGNIQYF
d_gene: TRBD1; v_gene: TRBV30; j_gene: TRBJ1-1; abundance: once; CDR3nt: TGTGCCTGGAGTAAAGGGGGCCGAATCATTGAAGCCTTCTTT; CDR3aa: CAWSKGGRIIEAFF
d_gene: NA; v_gene: TRBV11-2; j_gene: TRBJ2-7; abundance: once; CDR3nt: TGCGCCTGCAGCTTAGCGTCGGAGGCAGGAGGCTACGAGCAGTACTTC; CDR3aa: CACSLASEAGGYEQYF